This record covers a single T cell receptor (beta chain). The antigen remains undetermined. V gave up 3 bases and J gave up 5 bases, with 14 bases separating them. Germline loops: CDR1 MNHNS, CDR2 SASEGT. The CDR3 length is 15 residues. Documented treatment: approximately 10-day PBMC culture with coronavirus spike peptide pools or control peptides (ViraFEST assay). Investigators obtained the unexposed donor's CD4+ T cells before the COVID-19 pandemic (2011-2018). Sequencing of DNA taken from cultured CD4+ T cells relied on the Oncomine TCR Beta short-read assay. Researchers extracted genomic DNA from CD4+ T cells that had been cultured. TCRdb used MiXCR to reprocess the PCR reads, holding one entry per CDR3 protein. The table has 12,000 or so distinct CDR3 sequences, 37% seen once. This sample stems from a study of vaccination and CD4 T cells after COVID-19.

This TCR came from a human donor in good health. The chain combines TRBV6-1 with TRBJ2-1, with D unresolved. Specimen: CD4+ T cells from blood, cultured in vitro. The DNA for the CDR3 is TGTGCCAGCAGTGACCGTGGGATCTATGACAATGAGCAGTTCTTC. Protein product: CASSDRGIYDNEQFF.